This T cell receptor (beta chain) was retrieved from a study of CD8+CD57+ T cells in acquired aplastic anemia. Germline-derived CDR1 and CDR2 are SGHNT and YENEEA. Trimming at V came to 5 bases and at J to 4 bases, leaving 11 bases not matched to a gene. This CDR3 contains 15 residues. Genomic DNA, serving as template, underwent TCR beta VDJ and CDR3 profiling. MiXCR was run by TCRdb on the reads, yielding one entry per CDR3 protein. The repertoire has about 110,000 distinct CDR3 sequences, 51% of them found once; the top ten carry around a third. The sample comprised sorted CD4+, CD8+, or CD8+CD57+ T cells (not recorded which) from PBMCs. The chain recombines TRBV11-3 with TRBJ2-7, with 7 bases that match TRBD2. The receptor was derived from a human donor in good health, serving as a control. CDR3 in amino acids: CASSPEGGALYEQYF. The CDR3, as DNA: TGTGCCAGCAGCCCTGAGGGAGGGGCGTTATACGAGCAGTACTTC.